The 20 T cell receptor beta chains given below trace back to one sample, sequenced in a study of shared clonotypes between healthy human individuals. Measured with immunoSEQ multiplex PCR; TCRdb has only the in-frame clones, and not every one. Among about 1.5 million clones, 96% were seen once, and the ten largest hold about 1.2%. The sample consisted of naive CD4+ T cells sorted from blood. Stated subset: CD45RA+ positively selected. All receptors derive from a man under 40 in good health.

This rearrangement joins TRBV7-8 to TRBJ1-2; a weak D match, TRBD1 (6 bases). CDR3 length: 18 residues. Germline values: CDR1 SGHVS, CDR2 FQNEAQ. Trimming stripped 0 bases from V and 5 bases from J, with 22 bases between. The CDR3 spells CASSLAILRTEWSYGYTF. CDR3 bases: TGTGCCAGCAGCTTAGCCATCCTACGGACAGAGTGGAGTTATGGCTACACCTTC.

The V call is TRBV30, the J call TRBJ2-7; 9 bases line up with TRBD1. Trimming removed 2 bases from V and 7 bases from J; junction bases left unmatched: 9. The CDR3 is made up of 14 amino acids. Germline values: CDR1 GTSNPN, CDR2 SVGIG (reference sequence). This CDR3 reads CAWSLGQGSGEQYF. The CDR3 bases are TGTGCCTGGAGTCTTGGACAGGGGTCGGGGGAGCAGTACTTC.

This rearrangement joins TRBV5-1 to TRBJ2-2; D not certain. Germline assignment: CDR1 SGHRS and CDR2 YFSETQ. The ends were cut back, 5 bases at V and 10 bases at J, with 12 bases in the middle. This CDR3 has 12 residues. The CDR3 sequence: CASSYLTQELFF. The CDR3 nucleotides are TGCGCCAGCAGTTACTTGACCCAGGAGCTGTTTTTT.

The chain links TRBV28 to TRBJ2-7, with D unresolved. The CDR3 length is 15 residues. V lost 4 bases and J 2 bases, leaving 15 bases between the germline ends. Germline CDR1 is MDHEN and CDR2 is SYDVKM. For the CDR3, the DNA is TGTGCCAGCAGTTCGACGACAAGAACCCCCTACGAGCAGTACTTC. This translates into CASSSTTRTPYEQYF.

This chain joins TRBV19 and TRBJ2-1; TRBD1 matches 7 bases. CDR1 and CDR2 from the germline V gene are LNHDA and SQIVND (reference sequence). The CDR3 sequence is 15 residues long. V was pared by 7 bases and J by 9 bases, with 15 bases of the junction left unmatched. CDR3 in amino acids: CASTLTGVISGEQFF. CDR3 sequence (DNA): TGTGCCAGTACCTTAACAGGGGTAATCAGTGGTGAGCAGTTCTTC. Full variable domain (missing parts from reference TRBV19 and TRBJ2-1): DGGITQSPKYLFRKEGQNVTLSCEQNLNHDAMYWYRQDPGQGLRLIYYSQIVNDFQKGDIAEGYSVSREKKESFPLTVTSAQKNPTAFYLCASTLTGVISGEQFFGPGTRLTVL.

The chain joins TRBV18 to TRBJ1-5; D may be TRBD1 (5 bases). This CDR3 is 15 amino acids long. The germline CDR1 and CDR2 sequences are KGHSH and LQKENI. Between the trimmed V and J ends, which lost 3 bases and 7 bases, there was a span of 16 bases. As DNA, the CDR3 is TGTGCCAGCTCACCTCGAAGAGGAGGGGAACAGCCCCAGCATTTT. Amino acid sequence: CASSPRRGGEQPQHF.

This chain joins TRBV11-2 and TRBJ2-3; 11 bases match TRBD2. CDR1 is SGHAT, CDR2 FQNNGV, per germline. V dropped 4 bases and J dropped 6; count of bases not matched to a gene: 12. This CDR3 spans 17 amino acids. CDR3 coding DNA: TGTGCCAGCAGCTCCCGGAACTTAGCGGGAGGGAAGGATACGCAGTATTTT. It is translated as CASSSRNLAGGKDTQYF.

The CDR3: CASSPDQISGNTIYF. As DNA, the CDR3 is TGTGCCAGCTCCCCGGACCAGATCTCTGGAAACACCATATATTTT. The chain couples TRBV18 to TRBJ1-3; D call uncertain. Germline CDR1 KGHSH, CDR2 LQKENI. The CDR3 spans 15 residues. Between the trimmed V and J ends, which lost 6 bases and 0 bases, there was a span of 12 bases.

This clone has a single count. The chain links TRBV2 to TRBJ2-2; maybe TRBD2 (6 bases). V was pared by 6 bases and J by 1 base, with 18 bases between. The CDR3 sequence is 17 residues long. Germline lookup yields CDR1 SNHLY and CDR2 FYNNEI. The CDR3 spells CASSGHRGTLNTGELFF. The DNA of the CDR3 is TGTGCCAGCAGCGGCCACCGGGGGACGCTGAACACCGGGGAGCTGTTTTTT.

Remarks on this clone: The junction differs from germline at one of its ends, possibly a read error. The rearrangement joins TRBV29-1 to TRBJ2-1; perhaps TRBD2 as D (5 bases). This CDR3 contains 15 residues. Germline V gene data show CDR1 as SQVTM and CDR2 as ANQGSEA. The CDR3 loop is CSVEARLAGYNEQFF. The CDR3 DNA follows: TGCAGCGTAGAAGCCCGGCTAGCTGGCTACAATGAGCAGTTCTTC.

The chain has TRBV28 and TRBJ1-2; D remains ambiguous. This CDR3 region has 9 residues. Germline V CDR1 and CDR2: MDHEN, SYDVKM. Written as DNA, the CDR3 is TGTGTGGCACCTATGGGCTACACCTTC. Residues: CVAPMGYTF.

The chain combines TRBV7-9 with TRBJ2-1; 7 bases are a match to TRBD1. The CDR3 totals 15 residues. The ends lost 3 bases at V and 4 bases at J; junction bases unmatched: 6. Germline CDR1 and CDR2: SEHNR and FQNEAQ (reference sequence). CDR3 nucleotides: TGTGCCAGCAGCTTTTCCGGACAGGATTACAATGAGCAGTTCTTC. It translates to CASSFSGQDYNEQFF. Full variable domain (outside the CDR3, taken from reference TRBV7-9 and TRBJ2-1): DTGVSQNPRHKITKRGQNVTFRCDPISEHNRLYWYRQTLGQGPEFLTYFQNEAQLEKSRLLSDRFSAERPKGSFSTLEIQRTEQGDSAMYLCASSFSGQDYNEQFFGPGTRLTVL.

As concerns this clone: Other DNA sequences in the sample encode the same CDR3. The chain has TRBV18 and TRBJ2-5; no clear D gene. This CDR3 contains 13 residues. Between the trimmed V and J ends, which lost 3 bases and 0 bases, there was a span of 5 bases. From germline, CDR1 is KGHSH and CDR2 LQKENI. DNA for the CDR3: TGTGCCAGCTCACCCTTGGACCAAGAGACCCAGTACTTC. It specifies CASSPLDQETQYF.

V usage is TRBV9 and J usage is TRBJ2-7, with a possible D match to TRBD2 (6 bases). The CDR3 has 14 amino acids. V shed 0 bases and J shed 7 bases, with 14 bases lying between them. CDR1 is SGDLS, CDR2 YYNGEE, per germline. The CDR3 DNA reads as TGTGCCAGCAGCGTAGACCTCGGGAGCGGTGAGCAGTACTTC. Protein product: CASSVDLGSGEQYF.

The genes are TRBV6-1 and TRBJ2-7; D is unclear. The V and J ends lost 2 bases and 6 bases respectively, with 8 bases between them. CDR3 length equals 12 residues. CDR1 is MNHNS, CDR2 SASEGT, per germline. The CDR3 DNA is TGTGCCAGCAGTGAAACGGTAAGCGAGCAGTACTTC. Translating gives CASSETVSEQYF.

This clone was found once. This chain links TRBV18 with TRBJ2-6, with 12 bases lining up with TRBD2. This CDR3 spans 18 amino acids. CDR1 KGHSH and CDR2 LQKENI come from the germline V gene. The J segment lost 2 bases and the V segment lost 6 bases, leaving 8 bases of the junction unmatched. The CDR3 DNA is TGTGCCAGCTCCGCCCGACTAGCGGGAGAAGCTGGGGCCAACGTCCTGACTTTC. Encoded protein: CASSARLAGEAGANVLTF.

The chain carries TRBV2 and TRBJ1-1; maybe TRBD1 (5 bases). CDR3 length equals 13 residues. Germline values: CDR1 SNHLY, CDR2 FYNNEI. Trimming removed 5 bases from V and 3 bases from J, with 10 bases in between. The CDR3 bases are TGTGCCAGCAGTCGGATGGGGGACACTGAAGCTTTCTTT. Its translation: CASSRMGDTEAFF.

The chain carries TRBV20-1 and TRBJ1-2, with D hard to call. This CDR3 is 11 amino acids long. V lost 3 bases, J lost 8 bases, and 10 bases lay in between. The V gene's germline CDR1 is DFQATT and CDR2 SNEGSKA (reference sequence). The CDR3 protein is CSARDSGGYTF. The CDR3 region has the DNA TGCAGTGCTAGGGACTCGGGGGGCTACACCTTC.

The rearrangement links TRBV7-8 to TRBJ2-2, with a possible D match to TRBD1 (5 bases). V lost 1 base and J 7 bases, leaving 10 bases between the germline ends. The CDR3 consists of 14 residues. Germline-derived CDR1 and CDR2 are SGHVS and FQNEAQ. CDR3 protein: CASSLEGVLGELFF. CDR3 nucleotides: TGTGCCAGCAGCTTAGAAGGGGTTCTCGGGGAGCTGTTTTTT.

The rearrangement uses TRBV5-8 and TRBJ1-5; 9 bases are shared with TRBD1. The CDR3 length is 15 residues. Germline-derived CDR1 and CDR2 are SGHTS and YDEGEE. V lost 4 bases to trimming and J lost 6 bases; unmatched junction nucleotides: 8. The CDR3 is CASSPGQGAFQPQHF. As DNA, the CDR3 is TGTGCCAGCAGCCCGGGACAGGGAGCATTTCAGCCCCAGCATTTT.